Listed here is a single T cell receptor beta chain. Antigen: not known. Trimming took 2 bases from V and 6 from J; bases not matched to a gene: 10. The CDR3 covers 16 residues. Germline CDR1 SGHRS, CDR2 YFSETQ. These data are taken from a study of sequential checkpoint blockade in melanoma. Overall study: Randomization was 1:1 between first-line nivolumab→ipilimumab and ipilimumab→nivolumab. TCRβ was sequenced from DNA of 91 pretreatment tumors. Study results and limitations: Response in arm A was associated with pretreatment TIL clonality. Clinical benefit was about 30 times likelier when tumor T-cell fraction and clonality increased.

Repertoires were generated with immunoSEQ multiplex PCR, while TCRdb's copy carries only in-frame clones and drops some. Found here are around 9,000 clones, 25% to 30% of them singletons; the top ten hold roughly 19%. The treatment is: randomized to nivolumab then ipilimumab (arm A) or the reverse (arm B). The source material was tumor tissue (inferred from file names), sampled from a patient given nivolumab and ipilimumab in sequence. This TCR was recovered from a human donor with melanoma. J is TRBJ2-3 and V is TRBV5-1; 9 bases are shared with TRBD2. CDR3 nucleotides: TGCGCCAGCAGCTTAACTGGCGGGGGGGCATTGGATACGCAGTATTTT. Its translation: CASSLTGGGALDTQYF.